Following are 11 T cell receptor beta chains from one sample sequenced in a study of CD8+ T cells in alopecia areata. Reverse transcribed after extraction, RNA yielded cDNA as the sequencing template. Repertoires were generated with immunoSEQ multiplex PCR, while TCRdb's copy carries only in-frame clones and drops some. The data hold 150,000 to 200,000 clones, with 50% to 60% observed a single time. This specimen was CD4+ T cells sorted from blood, taken at week 0. These receptors were collected from a human donor with alopecia areata.

This clone was detected ten times or more. V usage is TRBV7-9 and J usage is TRBJ2-3; weak D call: TRBD2 (6 bases). CDR3 length: 16 amino acids. V shed 2 bases and J shed 0 bases, with 12 bases lying between them. Germline V gives CDR1 SEHNR, CDR2 FQNEAQ (reference sequence). CDR3 in amino acids: CASSLPGGVSTDTQYF. In DNA form, the CDR3 reads TGTGCCAGCAGCTTACCCGGCGGGGTGAGCACAGATACGCAGTATTTT.

This chain uses TRBV7-2 with TRBJ2-1; TRBD2 matches 13 bases. Germline CDR1 reads SGHTA; CDR2 reads FQGNSA. The CDR3 runs 15 residues. V shed 5 bases and J 7 bases; nucleotides not matched to a gene: 5. The chain's CDR3 is CASSRLTSGGNEQFF. The CDR3 DNA follows: TGTGCCAGCAGCCGACTGACTAGCGGGGGGAATGAGCAGTTCTTC. Drawing the rest from reference TRBV7-2 and TRBJ2-1, the complete variable domain is GAGVSQSPSNKVTEKGKDVELRCDPISGHTALYWYRQSLGQGLEFLIYFQGNSAPDKSGLPSDRFSAERTGGSVSTLTIQRTQQEDSAVYLCASSRLTSGGNEQFFGPGTRLTVL.

The V gene is TRBV5-1, the J gene TRBJ1-2; D may be TRBD1 (5 bases). There are 13 residues in the CDR3. Looked up from germline, CDR1 is SGHRS and CDR2 is YFSETQ. V was cut by 0 bases and J by 6 bases, with 9 bases left in between. This CDR3 is CASSLEGYHGYTF. CDR3 nucleotides: TGCGCCAGCAGCTTGGAGGGGTATCATGGCTACACCTTC. Combining the CDR3 with reference TRBV5-1 and TRBJ1-2 gives the whole variable domain KAGVTQTPRYLIKTRGQQVTLSCSPISGHRSVSWYQQTPGQGLQFLFEYFSETQRNKGNFPGRFSGRQFSNSRSEMNVSTLELGDSALYLCASSLEGYHGYTFGSGTRLTVV.

The chain combines TRBV6-5 with TRBJ2-7, with no clear D. The germline gives CDR1 MNHEY, CDR2 SVGAGI. CDR3 length: 11 amino acids. Trimming left V 6 bases short and J 3 bases short, with 6 bases between. CDR3 region: CASRENYEQYF. The DNA of the CDR3 is TGTGCCAGCAGGGAAAACTACGAGCAGTACTTC.

This CDR3 reads CASSDQGANNQPQHF. In nucleotides, the CDR3 is TGTGCCAGCAGTGACCAGGGGGCAAACAATCAGCCCCAGCATTTT. V and J are TRBV2 and TRBJ1-5; TRBD1 matches 8 bases. The CDR3 length is 15 residues. Trimming cost V 3 bases and J 3 bases; bases outside gene matches: 4. The germline gives CDR1 SNHLY, CDR2 FYNNEI. Looking up the rest from reference TRBV2 and TRBJ1-5 gives the full variable domain: EPEVTQTPSHQVTQMGQEVILRCVPISNHLYFYWYRQILGQKVEFLVSFYNNEISEKSEIFDDQFSVERPDGSNFTLKIRSTKLEDSAMYFCASSDQGANNQPQHFGDGTRLSIL.

This clone has just a few counts. The DNA of the CDR3 is TGTGCCAGCAGTTTCGTCCGGGGGTCCCCCTACGAGCAGTACTTC. As protein: CASSFVRGSPYEQYF. The gene calls are TRBV28 and TRBJ2-7, with a weak D call TRBD2 (6 bases). Between the trimmed V and J ends, which lost 3 bases and 2 bases, there was a span of 14 bases. Looked up from germline, CDR1 is MDHEN and CDR2 is SYDVKM. The CDR3 runs to 15 residues. Full variable domain (outside the CDR3, taken from reference TRBV28 and TRBJ2-7): DVKVTQSSRYLVKRTGEKVFLECVQDMDHENMFWYRQDPGLGLRLIYFSYDVKMKEKGDIPEGYSVSREKKERFSLILESASTNQTSMYLCASSFVRGSPYEQYFGPGTRLTVT.

This clone was found once. This rearrangement joins TRBV29-1 to TRBJ1-2; 9 bases agree with TRBD1. Per the germline V gene, CDR1 is SQVTM and CDR2 is ANQGSEA. The junction had 3 bases not matched to a gene; V was cut back by 4 bases and J by 6 bases. The length of the CDR3 is 12 residues. Here the CDR3 reads CSVAWTGDGYTF. CDR3 coding DNA: TGCAGCGTTGCATGGACAGGGGATGGCTACACCTTC.

The chain uses TRBV29-1 and TRBJ2-5, with TRBD2 as a possible D gene (7 bases). The DNA end lines up better with TRBJ2-7; the J call may be wrong. In germline, CDR1 is SQVTM, CDR2 ANQGSEA. There are 14 residues in the CDR3. CDR3 in DNA: TGCAGCGTTGCCCGAAGAGGGGGGGGCTACGAGCAGTACTTC. Its protein product is CSVARRGGGYEQYF.

The rearrangement joins TRBV29-1 to TRBJ1-1; D remains ambiguous. The length of the CDR3 is 13 residues. The V end lost 2 bases, the J end lost 1 base, and 8 bases lay between the germline ends. Per germline, CDR1 SQVTM and CDR2 ANQGSEA. This CDR3 reads CSVELTKNTEAFF. CDR3 sequence (DNA): TGCAGCGTTGAACTCACCAAGAACACTGAAGCTTTCTTT. Supplemented by reference TRBV29-1 and TRBJ1-1, the full variable domain reads SAVISQKPSRDICQRGTSLTIQCQVDSQVTMMFWYRQQPGQSLTLIATANQGSEATYESGFVIDKFPISRPNLTFSTLTVSNMSPEDSSIYLCSVELTKNTEAFFGQGTRLTVV.

The rearrangement links TRBV11-3 to TRBJ1-6, with D perhaps matching TRBD1 (5 bases). V lost 6 bases, J lost 5 bases, and 11 bases lay in between. The CDR3 is made up of 14 amino acids. Germline CDR1 SGHNT, CDR2 YENEEA. The CDR3 here is CASRPDSNNSPLHF. The CDR3, as DNA: TGTGCCAGCAGGCCCGACAGTAATAATTCACCCCTCCACTTT.

V usage is TRBV14 and J usage is TRBJ2-1; possible D gene TRBD2, 5 bases. V lost 4 bases to trimming and J lost 2 bases, with 15 bases between them. CDR1 is SGHDN and CDR2 is FVKESK in the germline V gene. This CDR3 is 16 amino acids long. In DNA, the CDR3 is TGTGCCAGCAGCCCAATCAACGGGGTAACCTACAATGAGCAGTTCTTC. Residues: CASSPINGVTYNEQFF.